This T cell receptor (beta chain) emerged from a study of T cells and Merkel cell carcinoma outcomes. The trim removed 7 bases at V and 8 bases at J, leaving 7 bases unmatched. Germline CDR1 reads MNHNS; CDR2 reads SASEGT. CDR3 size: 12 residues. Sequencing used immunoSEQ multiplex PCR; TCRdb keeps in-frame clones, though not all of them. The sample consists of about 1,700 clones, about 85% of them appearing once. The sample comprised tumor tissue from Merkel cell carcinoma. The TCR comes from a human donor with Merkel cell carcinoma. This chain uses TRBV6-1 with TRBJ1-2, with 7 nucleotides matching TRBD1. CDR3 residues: CASKRQGMGYTF. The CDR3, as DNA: TGTGCCAGCAAGAGACAGGGAATGGGCTACACCTTC.